This paragraph reports one T cell receptor (beta chain). The data stem from a study of blood T cell repertoires in COVID-19. Overall study: Donors in the United States, Italy and Spain gave samples during acute or convalescent COVID-19. Nucleic acid was either cDNA or gDNA, and it came from T cells, B-cell-depleted T cells, or PBMCs.

The V gene lost 3 bases and the J gene lost 2 bases, with 14 bases spanning the gap. The CDR3 consists of 15 residues. Germline-derived CDR1 and CDR2 are MNHEY and SMNVEV (reference sequence). In the original analysis: By means of reference gene primer amplification, nucleated cell counts were estimated. Libraries were prepared by immunoSEQ multiplex PCR; TCRdb keeps only in-frame clonotypes and omits some of them. V and J calls and clone size follow that table, whereas D and trimming were derived from the DNA. The profile shows roughly 200,000 clones, roughly 88% of them singletons. Sequencing used peripheral blood. The chain has TRBV27 and TRBJ2-7, with D unclear. This TCR was recovered from a man younger than 35 with active or convalescent COVID-19. The DNA of the CDR3 is TGTGCCAGCAGTTTTCTGGAGAGTAATGCCTACGAGCAGTACTTC. Protein product: CASSFLESNAYEQYF.